This T cell receptor beta chain was recovered during a study of shared clonotypes between healthy human individuals. CD8 cells regarded as naive lacked CD45RO, were positively chosen for CCR7, and omitted terminally differentiated effector memory CD45RA+ cells. As for this clone: Its target is not known.

Each sorted subset replicate got 200 ng genomic DNA, tens of thousands of genomes. Per the original data handling: Owing to the provision of junction-only sequences devoid of quality scores by immunoSEQ, filtering differed. The repertoire was sequenced with immunoSEQ multiplex PCR; TCRdb's copy has only in-frame clones and lacks some. That table furnishes V, J and clone size, whereas the DNA furnished D and trimming. The sample yields over 800,000 clones, around 93% seen once. V was cut by 7 bases and J by 10 bases, with 23 bases left in between. Germline lookup yields CDR1 SNHLY and CDR2 FYNNEI. This CDR3 is built from 15 residues. Study-level points and caveats: A small donor pool kept down the genetic and exposure-history diversity that was represented. Clonotypes shared by all four sorted-subset donors had higher generation probabilities than non-shared clonotypes.

The chain carries TRBV2 and TRBJ1-5; tentative D call: TRBD1 (6 bases). Sequencing was performed on naive CD8+ T cells sorted from blood. This sequence was found in a man aged 25-45 years in good health. This CDR3 reads CASNLETIRGAPQHF. The CDR3 DNA follows: TGTGCCAGCAACCTGGAAACTATCCGGGGGGCTCCCCAGCATTTT.